These T cell receptor beta chains were read from a single sample in a study of T cell clones after liver transplantation. Some clones are missing from TCRdb's copy, which holds only in-frame ones; the method was immunoSEQ multiplex PCR. Seen here are some 50,000 clones, around 70% observed once, and the top ten hold about a tenth. The sequencing used CD4+ T cells from blood, collected at the 22-month timepoint. Receptors were obtained from a human patient who received a liver transplant. These T cells may partly come from the graft donor. The CDR3 runs from the conserved cysteine through the conserved F or W. A D gene is named only where the DNA matches it firmly. Some rows have no size entry. The others give once, few or many, or a class for an expanded clone.

CDR3aa: CAISESTGGGQPQHF
CDR3nt: TGTGCCATCAGTGAGTCGACAGGGGGAGGTCAGCCCCAGCATTTT
j_gene: TRBJ1-5
d_gene: TRBD1
abundance: -
v_gene: TRBV10-3

CDR3aa: CASSIPGDKNTEAFF
CDR3nt: TGTGCCAGTAGTATTCCCGGGGACAAGAACACTGAAGCTTTCTTT
j_gene: TRBJ1-1
d_gene: -
abundance: -
v_gene: TRBV19

CDR3aa: CASSYEGGYTF
CDR3nt: TGTGCCAGCAGTTACGAAGGTGGCTACACCTTC
j_gene: TRBJ1-2
d_gene: -
abundance: -
v_gene: TRBV6-4

CDR3aa: CASSVQGGEAFF
CDR3nt: TGTGCCAGCAGCGTACAGGGCGGTGAAGCTTTCTTT
j_gene: TRBJ1-1
d_gene: -
abundance: -
v_gene: TRBV9

CDR3aa: CASSYSQGSNYGYTF
CDR3nt: TGTGCCAGCAGTTACTCACAGGGTTCCAACTATGGCTACACCTTC
j_gene: TRBJ1-2
d_gene: -
abundance: -
v_gene: TRBV6-6

CDR3aa: CASSLVRTDTQYF
CDR3nt: TGTGCCAGCAGCTTAGTTCGGACAGATACGCAGTATTTT
j_gene: TRBJ2-3
d_gene: -
abundance: -
v_gene: TRBV7-2

CDR3aa: CASTYRQGAGGANVLTF
CDR3nt: TGTGCCAGCACCTATCGACAGGGGGCGGGTGGGGCCAACGTCCTGACTTTC
j_gene: TRBJ2-6
d_gene: TRBD1
abundance: -
v_gene: TRBV28

CDR3aa: CASSLFTGDGNTIYF
CDR3nt: TGCGCCAGCAGCTTGTTTACAGGGGATGGAAACACCATATATTTT
j_gene: TRBJ1-3
d_gene: TRBD1
abundance: -
v_gene: TRBV5-1

CDR3aa: CASKGDGNQPQHF
CDR3nt: TGTGCCAGCAAGGGGGATGGCAATCAGCCCCAGCATTTT
j_gene: TRBJ1-5
d_gene: -
abundance: -
v_gene: TRBV2

CDR3aa: CAWGTGFDQPQHF
CDR3nt: TGTGCCTGGGGGACAGGGTTTGATCAGCCCCAGCATTTT
j_gene: TRBJ1-5
d_gene: TRBD1
abundance: -
v_gene: TRBV30

CDR3aa: CASSRKEGAYQPQHF
CDR3nt: TGTGCCAGCAGCCGCAAGGAGGGGGCATATCAGCCCCAGCATTTT
j_gene: TRBJ1-5
d_gene: TRBD1
abundance: -
v_gene: TRBV7-2

CDR3aa: CASSPISLRNTEAFF
CDR3nt: TGTGCCAGCAGTCCCATCTCGTTACGGAACACTGAAGCTTTCTTT
j_gene: TRBJ1-1
d_gene: -
abundance: -
v_gene: TRBV6-5

CDR3aa: CASSQRGGNEQFF
CDR3nt: TGCGCCAGCAGCCAGAGGGGAGGCAATGAGCAGTTCTTC
j_gene: TRBJ2-1
d_gene: -
abundance: -
v_gene: TRBV4-1

CDR3aa: CASTPAGSSYEQYF
CDR3nt: TGTGCCAGCACCCCGGCGGGTAGTTCCTACGAGCAGTACTTC
j_gene: TRBJ2-7
d_gene: -
abundance: -
v_gene: TRBV11-2

CDR3aa: CASSSSGQGNPKNTEAFF
CDR3nt: TGTGCCAGCAGCTCCTCGGGACAGGGGAACCCGAAGAACACTGAAGCTTTCTTT
j_gene: TRBJ1-1
d_gene: TRBD1
abundance: once
v_gene: TRBV7-9

CDR3aa: CASSEERSSFNSPLHF
CDR3nt: TGTGCCAGCAGTGAAGAAAGGTCAAGCTTCAATTCACCCCTCCACTTT
j_gene: TRBJ1-6
d_gene: -
abundance: -
v_gene: TRBV6-1

CDR3aa: CASIGGRFGGEQFF
CDR3nt: TGTGCCAGCATTGGAGGACGTTTCGGTGGTGAGCAGTTCTTC
j_gene: TRBJ2-1
d_gene: -
abundance: once
v_gene: TRBV28

CDR3aa: CAWSVLRTANEKLFF
CDR3nt: TGTGCCTGGAGTGTCCTCAGGACGGCTAATGAAAAACTGTTTTTT
j_gene: TRBJ1-4
d_gene: -
abundance: few
v_gene: TRBV30

CDR3aa: CASSLSAGNRELFF
CDR3nt: TGCGCCAGCAGCTTGAGCGCGGGGAATCGGGAGCTGTTTTTT
j_gene: TRBJ2-2
d_gene: -
abundance: -
v_gene: TRBV5-1

CDR3aa: CATRLAGGPGELFF
CDR3nt: TGTGCCACAAGACTAGCGGGGGGGCCCGGGGAGCTGTTTTTT
j_gene: TRBJ2-2
d_gene: TRBD2
abundance: -
v_gene: TRBV6-5

CDR3aa: CASSLDGNSYEQYF
CDR3nt: TGTGCCAGCAGCTTAGACGGGAACTCCTACGAGCAGTACTTC
j_gene: TRBJ2-7
d_gene: -
abundance: once
v_gene: TRBV7-9

CDR3aa: CASSPRGGATEAFF
CDR3nt: TGTGCCAGCAGCCCCCGCGGGGGGGCCACTGAAGCTTTCTTT
j_gene: TRBJ1-1
d_gene: -
abundance: -
v_gene: TRBV13

CDR3aa: CATSRAPNEKLFF
CDR3nt: TGTGCCACCAGCAGAGCTCCGAATGAAAAACTGTTTTTT
j_gene: TRBJ1-4
d_gene: -
abundance: many
v_gene: TRBV15

CDR3aa: CASSLTQYGKTQYF
CDR3nt: TGTGCCAGCAGTTTAACCCAGTACGGAAAGACCCAGTACTTC
j_gene: TRBJ2-5
d_gene: -
abundance: -
v_gene: TRBV28

CDR3aa: CSATAQETQYF
CDR3nt: TGCAGTGCTACGGCCCAAGAGACCCAGTACTTC
j_gene: TRBJ2-5
d_gene: -
abundance: many
v_gene: TRBV20-1

CDR3aa: CASSSWGQGTPELFF
CDR3nt: TGTGCCAGCAGTTCATGGGGACAGGGAACGCCCGAACTGTTTTTT
j_gene: TRBJ1-4
d_gene: TRBD1
abundance: -
v_gene: TRBV28

CDR3aa: CASTRGDRKYF
CDR3nt: TGTGCCAGCACCCGTGGGGACAGAAAGTACTTC
j_gene: TRBJ2-7
d_gene: TRBD1
abundance: -
v_gene: TRBV6-6

CDR3aa: CASSESVSRGTRTYEQYF
CDR3nt: TGTGCCAGCAGTGAATCCGTTAGTAGGGGCACTAGGACATACGAGCAGTACTTC
j_gene: TRBJ2-7
d_gene: -
abundance: -
v_gene: TRBV6-1

CDR3aa: CASSLGWGDNSPLHF
CDR3nt: TGTGCCAGCAGCTTGGGTTGGGGGGATAATTCACCCCTCCACTTT
j_gene: TRBJ1-6
d_gene: -
abundance: -
v_gene: TRBV5-6

CDR3aa: CASSKGQITDTQYF
CDR3nt: TGTGCCAGCAGCAAGGGACAGATCACAGATACGCAGTATTTT
j_gene: TRBJ2-3
d_gene: TRBD1
abundance: -
v_gene: TRBV5-8

CDR3aa: CASSLATYEQYF
CDR3nt: TGTGCCAGCAGCTTAGCCACCTACGAGCAGTACTTC
j_gene: TRBJ2-7
d_gene: -
abundance: -
v_gene: TRBV7-2

CDR3aa: CASSPTGGGKNNSPLHF
CDR3nt: TGTGCCAGCTCACCAACCGGGGGGGGAAAAAATAATTCACCCCTCCACTTT
j_gene: TRBJ1-6
d_gene: -
abundance: few
v_gene: TRBV18

CDR3aa: CASSGGSLYNEQFF
CDR3nt: TGTGCCAGCAGTGGTGGGTCCCTCTACAATGAGCAGTTCTTC
j_gene: TRBJ2-1
d_gene: -
abundance: few
v_gene: TRBV6-1

CDR3aa: CASSPAAGGWSPLHF
CDR3nt: TGTGCCAGTAGTCCCGCGGCAGGGGGCTGGTCACCCCTCCACTTT
j_gene: TRBJ1-6
d_gene: TRBD1
abundance: -
v_gene: TRBV19

CDR3aa: CASGTGGTDTQYF
CDR3nt: TGTGCCAGCGGGACAGGGGGCACAGATACGCAGTATTTT
j_gene: TRBJ2-3
d_gene: TRBD1
abundance: -
v_gene: TRBV2

CDR3aa: CASSPPFAIYEQYF
CDR3nt: TGTGCCAGCAGCCCCCCTTTTGCGATCTACGAGCAGTACTTC
j_gene: TRBJ2-7
d_gene: -
abundance: -
v_gene: TRBV9

CDR3aa: CASSRGRFYEQYF
CDR3nt: TGTGCCAGCAGCCGGGGACGGTTCTACGAGCAGTACTTC
j_gene: TRBJ2-7
d_gene: -
abundance: -
v_gene: TRBV11-3

CDR3aa: CSVQTDILAKNIQYF
CDR3nt: TGCAGCGTTCAGACAGACATTCTAGCCAAAAACATTCAGTACTTC
j_gene: TRBJ2-4
d_gene: -
abundance: -
v_gene: TRBV29-1

CDR3aa: CASTLAMGNTEAFF
CDR3nt: TGTGCCAGCACCTTAGCTATGGGGAACACTGAAGCTTTCTTT
j_gene: TRBJ1-1
d_gene: -
abundance: -
v_gene: TRBV28

CDR3aa: CASSALTGRTEAFF
CDR3nt: TGTGCCAGCAGTGCGCTTACAGGGAGGACTGAAGCTTTCTTT
j_gene: TRBJ1-1
d_gene: -
abundance: -
v_gene: TRBV25-1

CDR3aa: CASSLVQGIPLSTDTQYF
CDR3nt: TGCGCCAGCAGCTTGGTTCAGGGGATCCCGCTAAGCACAGATACGCAGTATTTT
j_gene: TRBJ2-3
d_gene: -
abundance: -
v_gene: TRBV5-1

CDR3aa: CASSSSSYNEQFF
CDR3nt: TGTGCCAGCTCATCGAGCTCCTACAATGAGCAGTTCTTC
j_gene: TRBJ2-1
d_gene: -
abundance: -
v_gene: TRBV18

CDR3aa: CASSLEGSRYEQYF
CDR3nt: TGTGCCAGCAGCTTGGAGGGGAGTAGGTACGAGCAGTACTTC
j_gene: TRBJ2-7
d_gene: -
abundance: -
v_gene: TRBV5-4

CDR3aa: CASSERGFDEQFF
CDR3nt: TGTGCCAGCAGTGAACGAGGGTTCGATGAGCAGTTCTTC
j_gene: TRBJ2-1
d_gene: -
abundance: -
v_gene: TRBV2

CDR3aa: CASSQRAGDRPGNTIYF
CDR3nt: TGCGCCAGCAGCCAACGGGCAGGGGATCGACCTGGAAACACCATATATTTT
j_gene: TRBJ1-3
d_gene: -
abundance: -
v_gene: TRBV4-1

CDR3aa: CASSSLVGQPQHF
CDR3nt: TGTGCCAGCAGTTCCCTCGTGGGACAGCCCCAGCATTTT
j_gene: TRBJ1-5
d_gene: -
abundance: -
v_gene: TRBV6-6

CDR3aa: CASSPGQYNSPLHF
CDR3nt: TGTGCCAGCAGCCCGGGACAGTATAATTCACCCCTCCACTTT
j_gene: TRBJ1-6
d_gene: TRBD1
abundance: -
v_gene: TRBV14

CDR3aa: CASSWETGTGNQPQHF
CDR3nt: TGTGCCAGCAGTTGGGAAACCGGGACAGGCAATCAGCCCCAGCATTTT
j_gene: TRBJ1-5
d_gene: TRBD1
abundance: few
v_gene: TRBV28

CDR3aa: CSPRLNTEAFF
CDR3nt: TGCAGCCCAAGGCTGAACACTGAAGCTTTCTTT
j_gene: TRBJ1-1
d_gene: -
abundance: -
v_gene: TRBV20-1

CDR3aa: CASYLRGRRGNQPQHF
CDR3nt: TGTGCCAGCTACCTGAGGGGGCGCCGCGGCAATCAGCCCCAGCATTTT
j_gene: TRBJ1-5
d_gene: TRBD1
abundance: once
v_gene: TRBV28

CDR3aa: CASSPHRGEGTGELFF
CDR3nt: TGTGCCAGCAGCCCTCACAGGGGAGAAGGGACCGGGGAGCTGTTTTTT
j_gene: TRBJ2-2
d_gene: TRBD1
abundance: once
v_gene: TRBV14

CDR3aa: CAISESREGANEQFF
CDR3nt: TGTGCCATCAGTGAGTCGAGAGAGGGCGCGAATGAGCAGTTCTTC
j_gene: TRBJ2-1
d_gene: -
abundance: -
v_gene: TRBV10-3

CDR3aa: CASSLSGINEQFF
CDR3nt: TGTGCCAGCAGCTTAAGCGGCATCAATGAGCAGTTCTTC
j_gene: TRBJ2-1
d_gene: -
abundance: many
v_gene: TRBV11-2

CDR3aa: CASSPRDRAGPQHF
CDR3nt: TGTGCCAGCTCACCACGGGACAGAGCAGGGCCCCAGCATTTT
j_gene: TRBJ1-5
d_gene: TRBD1
abundance: once
v_gene: TRBV18

CDR3aa: CASSLEQSAYEQYF
CDR3nt: TGTGCCAGCAGCTTAGAACAGTCCGCCTACGAGCAGTACTTC
j_gene: TRBJ2-7
d_gene: -
abundance: few
v_gene: TRBV7-9